The 16 T cell receptor beta chains below all came from one sample that was sequenced in a study of beta chain features in type 1 diabetes. Study observations and caveats: Moderate but significant shortening of TCRB CDR3s was recorded in all four CD4+ subsets from Type 1 diabetes patients.

No antigen has been assigned to these receptors. As every portion of the isolated RNA was reverse transcribed, the sequencing read expressed TCRB transcripts. Profiled with immunoSEQ multiplex PCR; TCRdb holds only in-frame clones, not every one. The sample lists a few hundred thousand clones, approximately 15% occurring once. Sequenced material: naive CD4+ T cells from blood. These receptor sequences come from a woman under 30 with type 1 diabetes.

The table lists this clone with a few counts. V is TRBV28 and J is TRBJ2-7; 7 bases are a match to TRBD2. Germline lookup yields CDR1 MDHEN and CDR2 SYDVKM. Germline trimming cut 5 bases from V and 3 bases from J; bases unmatched to any gene: 10. The CDR3 loop spans 15 amino acids. The CDR3 region is CASSPGASGDYEQYF. CDR3 DNA: TGTGCCAGCAGTCCCGGGGCTAGCGGAGACTACGAGCAGTACTTC.

The chain joins TRBV5-1 to TRBJ2-1, with TRBD2 as a possible D gene (6 bases). Trimming took 4 bases from V and 4 from J, leaving 21 bases between them. Germline V lookup: CDR1 SGHRS, CDR2 YFSETQ. There are 17 residues in the CDR3. The CDR3 nucleotides are TGCGCCAGCAGCCCAGAACCCCTAGCGCAGAGGTACAATGAGCAGTTCTTC. It is translated as CASSPEPLAQRYNEQFF.

In this sample, this clone turned up a few times. The V gene is TRBV30, the J gene TRBJ2-1, with unresolved D. The germline CDR1 and CDR2 sequences are GTSNPN and SVGIG (reference sequence). CDR3 length: 13 amino acids. V dropped 3 bases and J dropped 7 bases, with 13 bases sitting between them. The CDR3 region has the DNA TGTGCCTGGAGCCTGACTCGGGTTAATGAGCAGTTCTTC. It codes for CAWSLTRVNEQFF. Based on the CDR3 plus reference TRBV30 and TRBJ2-1, the full variable domain is SQTIHQWPATLVQPVGSPLSLECTVEGTSNPNLYWYRQAAGRGLQLLFYSVGIGQISSEVPQNLSASRPQDRQFILSSKKLLLSDSGFYLCAWSLTRVNEQFFGPGTRLTVL.

The genes are TRBV25-1 and TRBJ2-2, with 7 bases aligning to TRBD1. This CDR3 spans 14 amino acids. The germline V gene has CDR1 MGHDK and CDR2 SYGVNS. V was pared by 4 bases and J by 6 bases, with 5 bases of the junction left unmatched. The DNA of the CDR3 is TGTGCCAGCAGTGTGACAGGGTGGGCCGGGGAGCTGTTTTTT. Protein product: CASSVTGWAGELFF.

The V gene is TRBV28, the J gene TRBJ1-1; D remains unclear. CDR1 is MDHEN, CDR2 SYDVKM, per germline. The CDR3 covers 14 residues. Trimming pared 5 bases from V and 3 bases from J, leaving 13 bases between. The CDR3 loop is CASSPSPRDTEAFF. CDR3 in DNA: TGTGCCAGCAGTCCTTCCCCCCGTGACACTGAAGCTTTCTTT.

The CDR3 spells CASSSPGVGETQYF. CDR3 nucleotides: TGTGCCAGCAGCTCGCCAGGGGTTGGGGAGACCCAGTACTTC. The rearrangement joins TRBV7-2 to TRBJ2-5, with D maybe TRBD1 (6 bases). This CDR3 contains 14 residues. The germline gives CDR1 SGHTA, CDR2 FQGNSA. The V end lost 4 bases, the J end lost 5 bases, and 14 bases lay between the germline ends.

This clone was observed a handful of times. The V call is TRBV5-1, the J call TRBJ2-3; D uncertain. In germline, CDR1 is SGHRS, CDR2 YFSETQ. The CDR3 is 15 amino acids. V gave up 1 base and J gave up 7 bases, with 16 bases separating them. CDR3 nucleotides: TGCGCCAGCAGCTTGATACCTGGCGGCTCACATACGCAGTATTTT. Its translation: CASSLIPGGSHTQYF.

The table lists this clone with a few counts. The chain links TRBV7-8 to TRBJ1-4; D call uncertain. In germline, CDR1 is SGHVS, CDR2 FQNEAQ. The CDR3 spans 15 residues. The V end was cut by 1 base, the J end by 8 bases, with 14 bases between. This chain's CDR3 is CASSLGSLAGEKLFF. The CDR3 DNA is TGTGCCAGCAGCTTAGGGTCCCTCGCAGGAGAAAAACTGTTTTTT.

This clone appeared a few times. The chain couples TRBV7-8 to TRBJ2-7, with TRBD1 matching over 8 bases. The V gene's germline CDR1 is SGHVS and CDR2 FQNEAQ. This CDR3 comprises 15 residues. J was trimmed by 3 bases and V by 5 bases; bases with no gene match: 9. The CDR3 loop is CASSTRTGRFYEQYF. Here the CDR3 DNA reads TGTGCCAGCAGCACCCGGACAGGGCGCTTCTACGAGCAGTACTTC. Combining the CDR3 with reference TRBV7-8 and TRBJ2-7 gives the whole variable domain GAGVSQSPRYKVAKRGQDVALRCDPISGHVSLFWYQQALGQGPEFLTYFQNEAQLDKSGLPSDRFFAERPEGSVSTLKIQRTQQEDSAVYLCASSTRTGRFYEQYFGPGTRLTVT.

This clone has more than one count but fewer than ten. The chain is built from TRBV10-3 and TRBJ2-5; 10 positions agree with TRBD2. After removal of 0 bases from V and 6 bases from J, the junction contained 7 bases not matched to a gene. Germline loops: CDR1 ENHRY, CDR2 SYGVKD. This CDR3 has 16 residues. This CDR3 reads CAISESASGSWKTQYF. Here the CDR3 DNA reads TGTGCCATCAGTGAGTCAGCTAGCGGGAGCTGGAAGACCCAGTACTTC.

There are a few counts of this clone. The chain combines TRBV5-4 with TRBJ2-7; no definite D call. The CDR3 runs 15 residues. V was shortened by 4 bases and J by 5 bases, with 19 bases between the two germline ends. The germline CDR1 and CDR2 sequences are SGHNT and YYREEE (reference sequence). The CDR3 is CASSPGRPDSNEQYF. The DNA of the CDR3 is TGTGCCAGCAGCCCAGGCCGCCCTGATTCTAACGAGCAGTACTTC.

This sequence joins TRBV4-1 and TRBJ2-1; possibly TRBD2 for D (6 bases). Germline assignment: CDR1 MGHRA and CDR2 YSYEKL. The CDR3 totals 17 residues. V lost 0 bases, J lost 4 bases, and 16 bases lay in between. CDR3 in DNA: TGCGCCAGCAGCCAAGAACGCTTAGGGGCGGGATACAATGAGCAGTTCTTC. Translated: CASSQERLGAGYNEQFF.

This chain connects TRBV15 to TRBJ2-2, with D uncertain. V dropped 0 bases and J dropped 4 bases, with 6 bases sitting between them. There are 14 residues in the CDR3. Germline V CDR1 and CDR2: LNHNV, YYDKDF (reference sequence). The CDR3 is CATSRDLSTGELFF. CDR3 sequence (DNA): TGTGCCACCAGCAGAGATCTGAGCACCGGGGAGCTGTTTTTT. Based on the CDR3 plus reference TRBV15 and TRBJ2-2, the full variable domain is DAMVIQNPRYQVTQFGKPVTLSCSQTLNHNVMYWYQQKSSQAPKLLFHYYDKDFNNEADTPDNFQSRRPNTSFCFLDIRSPGLGDTAMYLCATSRDLSTGELFFGEGSRLTVL.

The CDR3 bases are TGTGCCAGCAGCCCCCCCCTAGTAAAAGAGCAGTATTTT. Residues: CASSPPLVKEQYF. This chain joins TRBV7-2 and TRBJ2-3; no firm D call. This CDR3 has 13 residues. Germline lookup yields CDR1 SGHTA and CDR2 FQGNSA. Deletions cut 5 bases from V and 11 bases from J, with 17 bases between.

This clone was observed a handful of times. The chain combines TRBV29-1 with TRBJ2-7; TRBD2 aligns across 7 bases. Germline CDR1 reads SQVTM; CDR2 reads ANQGSEA. This CDR3 has 13 residues. V lost 4 bases to trimming and J lost 3 bases; unmatched junction nucleotides: 6. The CDR3 sequence is CSVGLGGGYEQYF. CDR3 nucleotides: TGCAGCGTTGGGCTGGGGGGGGGCTACGAGCAGTACTTC.

The CDR3 here is CASSFPQGTQPQHF. The CDR3 bases are TGTGCCAGCAGTTTCCCTCAGGGGACTCAGCCCCAGCATTTT. The V and J genes are TRBV28 and TRBJ1-5; D possibly corresponds to TRBD1 (6 bases). V was clipped by 3 bases and J by 6 bases, with 12 bases between them. Germline assignment: CDR1 MDHEN and CDR2 SYDVKM. CDR3 size: 14 residues.